The TCR beta chain under discussion was sequenced for a study of radiotherapy plus CTLA-4 blockade in lung cancer. Whole-study context: For about 18% of patients, objective responses occurred, and 30% to 35% had disease control.

Focal radiation plus CTLA-4 blockade with ipilimumab was given to patients with chemo-refractory metastatic non-small-cell lung cancer. Study-wide points: Together with interferon-beta, which increased in serum after radiation, early dynamic changes in blood T cell clones were reportedly the best predictors of response. Radiotherapy with ipilimumab was followed by blood expansion of tumor-derived clones.

For this clone: Antigen: not known.

The assay was immunoSEQ multiplex PCR, and TCRdb's table has in-frame clones only and misses some. The sample lists about 62,000 clones; more than 70% were seen once. The CDR3 contains 13 residues. The germline CDR1 and CDR2 sequences are SNHLY and FYNNEI. The V gene lost 6 bases and the J gene lost 6 bases, with 12 bases spanning the gap. This sequence originates from a human donor with non-small cell lung cancer who had a complete response to radiotherapy plus ipilimumab. This rearrangement joins TRBV2 to TRBJ1-5; perhaps TRBD1 as D (6 bases). This material consisted of peripheral blood, taken from a patient treated with radiotherapy plus ipilimumab. This CDR3 reads CASSGGGAQPQHF. CDR3 nucleotides: TGTGCCAGCAGCGGCGGGGGGGCTCAGCCCCAGCATTTT.